The text below deals with one T cell receptor (beta chain). Antigen: not known. Trimming took off 4 bases at V and 0 bases at J, with 11 bases between the two ends. The CDR3 runs 15 residues. CDR1 is SGHRS and CDR2 is YFSETQ in the germline V gene. Both 60 Vbeta primers and 13 Jbeta primers went into the PCR. Profiled with immunoSEQ multiplex PCR; TCRdb holds only in-frame clones, not every one. Counted here are approximately 210,000 clones, 75% to 80% occurring once; the ten biggest clones make up 1.5% to 2%. The sample is drawn from a study of cytomegalovirus exposure and HLA in healthy donors. Findings of the study overall: What TCR beta sequences reportedly achieved was accurate prediction of HLA-A and HLA-B alleles in most subjects. As a later analysis showed, several of the most significant clusters appeared to be linked to common viral pathogens. Later analysis identified a missense DCLRE1C variant that was linked to TCR beta V- and J-gene trimming.

The clonotype was recovered from a male donor in good health and CMV-seronegative. Sequencing input: PBMCs. The chain recombines TRBV5-1 with TRBJ2-4; tentative D call: TRBD1 (6 bases). The DNA of the CDR3 is TGCGCCAGCAGCCCTCTGACAGGAGCCAAAAACATTCAGTACTTC. Translation: CASSPLTGAKNIQYF.